This T cell receptor (beta chain) was retrieved from a study of T cell responses to AZD1222 COVID-19 vaccine. Findings and caveats of the study: Sampling captured repertoires only after the peak T cell response. Rises in breadth and depth of Spike-specific TCRs came after two AZD1222 doses. Only a handful of AZD1222 recipients, six or seven in all, had baseline seropositivity. Donors, mostly white British, included more females; clonal diversity was possibly underestimated.

Turning to this clone: Its specificity is not known.

Germline assignment: CDR1 LNHDA and CDR2 SQIVND (reference sequence). V lost 3 bases and J lost 0; bases outside the gene matches: 4. CDR3 length equals 15 residues. The method was immunoSEQ multiplex PCR; TCRdb's version includes in-frame clones alone and lacks a portion of them. The data hold more than 95,000 clones, with about 89% observed a single time. This chain uses TRBV19 with TRBJ2-7, with 8 bases aligning to TRBD1. The TCR was taken from an adult in good health. This specimen consisted of peripheral blood, obtained on day 0 of AZD1222 vaccination. The CDR3 loop reads CASSISGGHSYEQYF. CDR3 DNA: TGTGCCAGTAGTATCTCAGGGGGCCACTCCTACGAGCAGTACTTC.